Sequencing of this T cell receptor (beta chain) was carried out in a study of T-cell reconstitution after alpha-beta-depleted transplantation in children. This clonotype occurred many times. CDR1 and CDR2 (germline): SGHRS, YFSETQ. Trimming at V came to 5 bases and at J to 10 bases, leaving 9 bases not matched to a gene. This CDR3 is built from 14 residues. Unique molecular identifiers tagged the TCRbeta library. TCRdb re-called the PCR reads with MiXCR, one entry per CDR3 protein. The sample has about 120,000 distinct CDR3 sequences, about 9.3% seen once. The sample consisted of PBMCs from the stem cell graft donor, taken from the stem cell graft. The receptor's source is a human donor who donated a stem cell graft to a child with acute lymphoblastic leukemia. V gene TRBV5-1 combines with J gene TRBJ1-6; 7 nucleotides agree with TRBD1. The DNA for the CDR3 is TGCGCCAGCAGACACGGACAGGAGGCCTCACCCCTCCACTTT. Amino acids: CASRHGQEASPLHF.